Below are 22 T cell receptor beta chains sequenced from a single sample in a study. TCRdb independently ran MiXCR on the 5' RACE reads; one entry per CDR3 protein. Altogether approximately 60,000 distinct CDR3 sequences are present, 26% being singletons, with the ten largest covering roughly 2.2%. Tregs were sorted as CD4+CD25+CD127-/low cells. Sequenced material: tumor-infiltrating Tregs sorted from the breast tumor. The receptors were sampled from a female donor with breast cancer.

The rearrangement joins TRBV5-1 to TRBJ2-7, with 8 bases fitting TRBD1. Losses at the gene ends were 4 bases for V and 3 bases for J; bases not matched to a gene: 6. The V gene's germline CDR1 is SGHRS and CDR2 YFSETQ. There are 14 residues in the CDR3. This CDR3 reads CASSPGGGRYEQYF. CDR3 nucleotide sequence: TGCGCCAGCAGCCCAGGGGGCGGACGCTACGAGCAGTACTTC.

This clonotype was seen a handful of times. The gene calls are TRBV9 and TRBJ1-1; no clear D. V was shortened by 3 bases and J by 1 base, with 13 bases between the two germline ends. The CDR3 has 15 residues. Germline V gene sequence: CDR1 SGDLS, CDR2 YYNGEE. CDR3 sequence reads: CASSESLTSNTEAFF. CDR3 nucleotides: TGTGCCAGCAGCGAGTCCCTCACCTCGAACACTGAAGCTTTCTTT.

V gene TRBV29-1 combines with J gene TRBJ1-4; 7 nucleotides line up with TRBD1. This CDR3 is built from 14 residues. Germline values: CDR1 SQVTM, CDR2 ANQGSEA. Trimming cost V 5 bases and J 6 bases; bases outside gene matches: 9. CDR3 protein: CSVTNRDSYEKLFF. In DNA, the CDR3 is TGCAGCGTTACCAACAGGGACAGCTATGAAAAACTGTTTTTT.

This clonotype was counted a few times. The chain uses TRBV11-2 and TRBJ2-1; TRBD1 aligns across 7 bases. The CDR3 runs 17 residues. Germline V gene sequence: CDR1 SGHAT, CDR2 FQNNGV. With V trimmed by 2 bases and J by 9 bases, 16 bases remained unmatched. The CDR3 DNA sequence: TGTGCCAGCAGCTTAAGCTTCCAGGGGGAACCCATTCGTGAGCAGTTCTTC. As protein: CASSLSFQGEPIREQFF.

The chain recombines TRBV5-1 with TRBJ2-7; no clear D. Trimming cost V 0 bases and J 2 bases, with 9 bases left between them. The CDR3 has 14 amino acids. CDR1 and CDR2 (germline): SGHRS, YFSETQ. DNA for the CDR3: TGCGCCAGCAGCTTGGGGTCCCAGGCCTACGAGCAGTACTTC. This gives the protein CASSLGSQAYEQYF.

The chain carries TRBV29-1 and TRBJ1-3, with no clear D. The CDR3 consists of 16 residues. Germline values: CDR1 SQVTM, CDR2 ANQGSEA. Trimming took off 6 bases at V and 2 bases at J, with 20 bases between the two ends. The CDR3: CSVAGRGGDAGNTIYF. The CDR3 DNA is TGCAGCGTCGCCGGACGGGGAGGCGATGCTGGAAACACCATATATTTT.

This clonotype was recorded a few times. DNA of the CDR3: TGTGCCAGCAGCCCTCCGGGAGAATACAATGAGCAGTTCTTC. Amino acid sequence: CASSPPGEYNEQFF. V and J are TRBV12-3 or TRBV12-4 and TRBJ2-1, with a possible D match to TRBD2 (6 bases). This CDR3 is built from 14 residues. The ends were cut back, 6 bases at V and 4 bases at J, with 13 bases in the middle.

This clonotype was seen a handful of times. The rearrangement uses TRBV7-2 and TRBJ1-3, with D maybe TRBD1 (6 bases). Germline CDR1 SGHTA, CDR2 FQGNSA. V was trimmed by 3 bases and J by 2 bases, leaving 14 bases between them. The CDR3 is 16 amino acids. The CDR3 DNA reads as TGTGCCAGCAGCTTCTCGGCAGGGGCCCCTGGAAACACCATATATTTT. Protein sequence: CASSFSAGAPGNTIYF.

This clonotype was picked up a small number of times. The rearrangement uses TRBV20-1 and TRBJ2-7; D possibly corresponds to TRBD2 (6 bases). Looked up from germline, CDR1 is DFQATT and CDR2 is SNEGSKA (reference sequence). V was cut by 5 bases and J by 8 bases, with 13 bases left in between. This CDR3 is 11 amino acids long. CDR3 DNA sequence: TGCAGTGCTCCCTTGGAGGGGAAGCAGTACTTC. It translates to CSAPLEGKQYF.

This clonotype has just a few counts. The rearrangement joins TRBV4-2 to TRBJ1-6; weak D call: TRBD1 (6 bases). Per the germline V gene, CDR1 is LGHNA and CDR2 is YNFKEQ. V gave up 0 bases and J gave up 7 bases, with 10 bases separating them. There are 15 residues in the CDR3. CDR3 nucleotides: TGTGCCAGCAGCCAAGACACAGGGTTGAATTCACCCCTCCACTTT. It is translated as CASSQDTGLNSPLHF.

The J gene is TRBJ1-4, the V gene TRBV30; 7 nucleotides match TRBD1. The CDR3 sequence is 15 residues long. V dropped 2 bases and J dropped 7; count of bases not matched to a gene: 10. Germline lookup yields CDR1 GTSNPN and CDR2 SVGIG (reference sequence). CDR3 DNA sequence: TGTGCCTGGAGTCAAAGGAGGCGGACAGGTGAAAAACTGTTTTTT. This translates into CAWSQRRRTGEKLFF.

This clonotype showed up many times. The rearrangement joins TRBV4-1 to TRBJ1-6; D possibly corresponds to TRBD1 (6 bases). CDR1 MGHRA and CDR2 YSYEKL come from the germline V gene. This CDR3 contains 17 residues. Trimming took 0 bases from V and 7 from J, leaving 16 bases between them. The CDR3 region has the DNA TGCGCCAGCAGCCAAGAACCTCCCACAGGGACCAATTCACCCCTCCACTTT. This codes for CASSQEPPTGTNSPLHF.

This clonotype was seen ten or more times. The chain links TRBV5-1 to TRBJ2-1; D remains ambiguous. The V and J ends lost 1 base and 7 bases respectively, with 12 bases between them. Germline CDR1 and CDR2: SGHRS and YFSETQ. This CDR3 spans 14 amino acids. CDR3 protein: CASSLSGFGNEQFF. The CDR3 nucleotides read TGCGCCAGCAGCTTGTCCGGGTTTGGTAATGAGCAGTTCTTC.

This clonotype was seen ten or more times. J is TRBJ1-1 and V is TRBV11-2; D unresolved. CDR3 size: 15 residues. The germline V gene encodes CDR1 SGHAT and CDR2 FQNNGV. The V end lost 5 bases, the J end lost 0 bases, and 13 bases lay between the germline ends. For the CDR3, the DNA is TGTGCCAGCAGCAACAGAGGGTGGTTGAACACTGAAGCTTTCTTT. Its translation: CASSNRGWLNTEAFF. Drawing the rest from reference TRBV11-2 and TRBJ1-1, the complete variable domain is EAGVAQSPRYKIIEKRQSVAFWCNPISGHATLYWYQQILGQGPKLLIQFQNNGVVDDSQLPKDRFSAERLKGVDSTLKIQPAKLEDSAVYLCASSNRGWLNTEAFFGQGTRLTVV.

This chain uses TRBV5-6 with TRBJ2-5; D is unclear. V was pared by 7 bases and J by 4 bases, with 17 bases between. Germline-derived CDR1 and CDR2 are SGHDT and YYEEEE. This CDR3 is 14 amino acids long. The CDR3 sequence: CASGAFLPPETQYF. The CDR3 bases are TGTGCCAGCGGCGCGTTTTTACCCCCAGAGACCCAGTACTTC.

Comment on this clonotype: At one end the junction does not follow the germline gene, possibly because of a read error. The rearrangement links TRBV20-1 to TRBJ1-5; the D gene is possibly TRBD1 (5 bases). CDR3 size: 14 residues. CDR1 DFQATT and CDR2 SNEGSKA come from the germline V gene (reference sequence). The CDR3 reads CNARAGRPTGAQHF. Here the CDR3 DNA reads TGCAATGCTAGAGCAGGGAGGCCTACGGGGGCCCAGCATTTT.

In this sample, this clonotype turned up a few times. The chain uses TRBV20-1 and TRBJ2-1; 8 nucleotides match TRBD2. The ends lost 6 bases at V and 1 base at J; junction bases unmatched: 11. The CDR3 spans 16 residues. Germline values: CDR1 DFQATT, CDR2 SNEGSKA (reference sequence). Here the CDR3 reads CSASTSAARSYNEQFF. DNA of the CDR3: TGCAGTGCGTCGACTAGCGCCGCCAGATCCTACAATGAGCAGTTCTTC.

The rearrangement uses TRBV9 and TRBJ2-2; D remains unclear. Deletions cut 4 bases from V and 6 bases from J, with 7 bases between. CDR3 length: 12 residues. In germline, CDR1 is SGDLS, CDR2 YYNGEE. The CDR3 DNA follows: TGTGCCAGCAGCTCTCAGTCCGGGGAGCTGTTTTTT. As protein: CASSSQSGELFF.

As for this clonotype: At one end, the junction sequence differs from germline, possibly due to a read error. This chain joins TRBV12-3 or TRBV12-4 and TRBJ1-2, with D possibly matching TRBD1 (5 bases). This CDR3 is built from 14 residues. The CDR3 coding sequence is TGTGCCAGCAGTCGGAAGAGGGGCGTCTATGACTACACCTTC. This encodes CASSRKRGVYDYTF.

V is TRBV6-2 or TRBV6-3 and J is TRBJ2-5; D might be TRBD2 (6 bases). Per the germline V gene, CDR1 is MNHEY and CDR2 is SVGEGT. Trimming stripped 6 bases from V and 1 base from J, with 12 bases between. This CDR3 spans 14 amino acids. The CDR3 sequence: CASRTQRAQETQYF. In DNA form, the CDR3 reads TGTGCCAGCAGAACGCAGCGGGCCCAAGAGACCCAGTACTTC.

V gene TRBV7-2 combines with J gene TRBJ2-1; TRBD1 matches at 11 bases. Germline loops: CDR1 SGHTA, CDR2 FQGNSA. The CDR3 is 13 residues long. V gave up 3 bases and J gave up 15 bases; unmatched junction bases: 7. CDR3 residues: CASSFLQGTGGFF. As DNA, the CDR3 is TGTGCCAGCAGCTTTCTTCAAGGGACAGGGGGGTTCTTC. Full variable domain (outside the CDR3, taken from reference TRBV7-2 and TRBJ2-1): GAGVSQSPSNKVTEKGKDVELRCDPISGHTALYWYRQSLGQGLEFLIYFQGNSAPDKSGLPSDRFSAERTGGSVSTLTIQRTQQEDSAVYLCASSFLQGTGGFFGPGTRLTVL.

The table lists this clonotype with a few counts. The chain uses TRBV5-1 and TRBJ2-2; a possible D gene is TRBD1 (6 bases). The CDR3 runs 15 residues. CDR1 is SGHRS and CDR2 is YFSETQ in the germline V gene. V lost 4 bases to trimming and J lost 3 bases, with 13 bases between them. The CDR3 bases are TGCGCCAGCAGCCCAGGGGAACTTCACACCGGGGAGCTGTTTTTT. This codes for CASSPGELHTGELFF.